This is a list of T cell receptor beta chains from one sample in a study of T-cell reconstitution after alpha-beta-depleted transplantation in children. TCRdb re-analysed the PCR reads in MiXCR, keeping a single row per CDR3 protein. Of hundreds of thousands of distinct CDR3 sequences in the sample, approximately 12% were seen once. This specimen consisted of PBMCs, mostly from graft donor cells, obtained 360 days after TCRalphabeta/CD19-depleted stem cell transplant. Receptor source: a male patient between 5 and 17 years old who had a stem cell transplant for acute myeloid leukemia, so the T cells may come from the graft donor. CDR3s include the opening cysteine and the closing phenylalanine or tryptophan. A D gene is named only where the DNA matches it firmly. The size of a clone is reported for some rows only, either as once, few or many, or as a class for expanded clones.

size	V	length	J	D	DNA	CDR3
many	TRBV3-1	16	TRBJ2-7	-	TGTGCCAGCAGCCAACCGGGACGACGAGCTCCCTACGAGCAGTACTTC	CASSQPGRRAPYEQYF
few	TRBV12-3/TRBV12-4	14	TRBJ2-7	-	TGTGCCAGCAGTCGGCGCGGCGGAACCTACGAGCAGTACTTC	CASSRRGGTYEQYF
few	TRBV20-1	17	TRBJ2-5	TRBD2	TGCAGTGCTAGAGATCAAGGTTGGGGGAGGGCCCCAGAGACCCAGTACTTC	CSARDQGWGRAPETQYF
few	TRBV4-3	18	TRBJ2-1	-	TGCGCCAGCAGCCACCTTTGGGGGATAGCGAACTCCTACAATGAGCAGTTCTTC	CASSHLWGIANSYNEQFF
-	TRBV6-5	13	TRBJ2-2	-	TGTGCCAGCAGTTACGCAAACACCGGGGAGCTGTTTTTT	CASSYANTGELFF
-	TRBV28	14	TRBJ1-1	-	TGTGACAGCAGTTTTAGATGGTACCGTCTCGGAGCTTTCTTT	CDSSFRWYRLGAFF
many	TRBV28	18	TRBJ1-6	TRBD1	TGTGCCAGCAGATCCGGGACAGCGACAAGCTCCTATAATTCACCCCTCCACTTT	CASRSGTATSSYNSPLHF
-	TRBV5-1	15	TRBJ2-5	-	TGCGCCAGCAGCTTAAGCGCTGGAGGAAAAGAGACCCAGTACTTC	CASSLSAGGKETQYF
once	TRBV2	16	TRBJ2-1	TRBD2	TGTGCCAGCAGTGAGTGGAGGGGACTAGCGAAAAATGAGCAGTTCTTC	CASSEWRGLAKNEQFF
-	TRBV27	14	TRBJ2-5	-	TGTGCCAGCAGTTTTAGGGGTCTCCAAGAGACCCAGTACTTC	CASSFRGLQETQYF
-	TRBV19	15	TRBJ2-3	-	TGTGCCAGTAGTTCCGGGACAATCCGCACAGATACGCAGTATTTT	CASSSGTIRTDTQYF
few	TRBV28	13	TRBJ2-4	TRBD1	TGTGCCAGCAGTTCAGGGGGTGGAGACATTCAGTACTTC	CASSSGGGDIQYF
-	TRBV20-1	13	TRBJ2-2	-	TGCAGTGCCCGGTTCGGGAACACCGGGGAGCTGTTTTTT	CSARFGNTGELFF
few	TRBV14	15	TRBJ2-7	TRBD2	TGTGCCAGCAGCCAAGGACTAGCGCGTATCTACGAGCAGTACTTC	CASSQGLARIYEQYF
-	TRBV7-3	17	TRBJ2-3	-	TGTGCCAGCAGCTTAATGGGGCGCAGGACCGATGCAGATACGCAGTATTTT	CASSLMGRRTDADTQYF
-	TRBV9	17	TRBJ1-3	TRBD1	TGTGCCAGCAGCGGATGGGGACAGGCGGACTCTGGAAACACCATATATTTT	CASSGWGQADSGNTIYF
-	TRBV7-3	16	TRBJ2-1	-	TGTGCCAGCAGCTTATCGAGGGGGGGCTCCTACAATGAGCAGTTCTTC	CASSLSRGGSYNEQFF
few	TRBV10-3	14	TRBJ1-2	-	TGTGCCATCAGTGAGTCGGCGGTAAACTATGGCTACACCTTC	CAISESAVNYGYTF
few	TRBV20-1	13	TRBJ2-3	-	TGCAGTGGAGTCAGTTTCTCCACAGATACGCAGTATTTT	CSGVSFSTDTQYF
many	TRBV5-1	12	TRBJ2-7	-	TGCGCCAGCAGGTCCACAACCTACGAGCAGTACTTC	CASRSTTYEQYF
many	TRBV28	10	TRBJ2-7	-	TGTGCCAGCAGGTCCTACGAGCAGTACTTC	CASRSYEQYF
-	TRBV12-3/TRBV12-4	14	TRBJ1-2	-	TGTGCCAGCAGTTTAAAGGGAGTTGGCTATGGCTACACCTTC	CASSLKGVGYGYTF
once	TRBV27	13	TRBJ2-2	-	TGTGCCAGTCTTGGAGGGGATCACGGGGAGCTGTTTTTT	CASLGGDHGELFF
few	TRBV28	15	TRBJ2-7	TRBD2	TGTGCCAGCAGTTTAAACGTGTTCTTAGCGGGGGAGCAGTACTTC	CASSLNVFLAGEQYF
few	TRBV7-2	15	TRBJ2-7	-	TGTGCCAGCAGCTTAGGGATTAAAGGAACCTACGAGCAGTACTTC	CASSLGIKGTYEQYF
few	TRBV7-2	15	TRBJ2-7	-	TGTGCCAGCAGCCCGTTAGTGGGAGCATCGTACGAGCAGTACTTC	CASSPLVGASYEQYF
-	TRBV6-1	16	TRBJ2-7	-	TGTGCCAGCACCAACCTCGGTGGAGCGAACTCCTACGAGCAGTACTTC	CASTNLGGANSYEQYF
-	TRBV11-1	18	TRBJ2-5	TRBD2	TGTGCCAGCAGCCTACTAGCGGGAGTCAGGGGGGGTCAAGAGACCCAGTACTTC	CASSLLAGVRGGQETQYF
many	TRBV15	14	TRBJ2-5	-	TGTGCCACCAGCGTCGTACAGGGTAGGAAGACCCAGTACTTC	CATSVVQGRKTQYF
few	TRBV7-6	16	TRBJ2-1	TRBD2	TGTGCCAGCAGCTTAGCAGGGACTAGCCCTCACAATGAGCAGTTCTTC	CASSLAGTSPHNEQFF
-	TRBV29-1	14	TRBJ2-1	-	TGCAGCGTCTTTGACTCATTAAGATACAATGAGCAGTTCTTC	CSVFDSLRYNEQFF
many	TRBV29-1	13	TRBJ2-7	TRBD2	TGCAGCGGGCTAGCGGGAACCGCCTACGAGCAGTACTTC	CSGLAGTAYEQYF
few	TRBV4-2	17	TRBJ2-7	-	TGTGCCAGCAGCCAAGATTTTCCAGGGACTTTCCACTACGAGCAGTACTTC	CASSQDFPGTFHYEQYF
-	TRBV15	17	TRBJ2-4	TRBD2	TGTGCCACCAGCAGAGGCCGGACTAGCGGCTACCGTGGCGGTCAGTACTTC	CATSRGRTSGYRGGQYF
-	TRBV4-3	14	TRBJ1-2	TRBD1	TGCGCCAGCAGCCATCAGACAGGGTCCTATGGCTACACCTTC	CASSHQTGSYGYTF
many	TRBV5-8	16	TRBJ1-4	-	TGTGCCAGCAGCCTGGGGGTAACCTCAACTAATGAAAAACTGTTTTTT	CASSLGVTSTNEKLFF
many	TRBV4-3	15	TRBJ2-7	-	TGCGCCAGCAGCCAAGATCTAGGCTCTACCTACGAGCAGTACTTC	CASSQDLGSTYEQYF
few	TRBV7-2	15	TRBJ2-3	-	TGTGCCAGCAGCTTACTAGCGCAGAGCACAGATACGCAGTATTTT	CASSLLAQSTDTQYF
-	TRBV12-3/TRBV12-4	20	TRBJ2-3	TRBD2	TGTGCCAGCAGTCCCCGGACTAGCGGCTCAAAGGGGGGAAAGGCAGATACGCAGTATTTT	CASSPRTSGSKGGKADTQYF
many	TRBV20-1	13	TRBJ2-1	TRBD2	TGCAGTGCTATCGGGACTAGAACGCATGAGCAGTTCTTC	CSAIGTRTHEQFF
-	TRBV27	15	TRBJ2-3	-	TGTGCCAGCAGTTTATTTCCGGGAGTCACAGATACGCAGTATTTT	CASSLFPGVTDTQYF
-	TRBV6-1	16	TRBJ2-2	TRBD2	TGTGCCAGCACAGTACTAGCGGGAGGATACACCGGGGAGCTGTTTTTT	CASTVLAGGYTGELFF
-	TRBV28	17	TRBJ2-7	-	TGTGCCAGCAGTTTACCCCAGGGGCAGGGCAGGAGGAACGAGCAGTACTTC	CASSLPQGQGRRNEQYF
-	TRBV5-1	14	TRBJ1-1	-	TGCGCCAGCACTTCTCGGGGGGCGAGGGATGAAGCTTTCTTT	CASTSRGARDEAFF
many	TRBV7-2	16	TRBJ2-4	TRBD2	TGTGCCAGCAGCTTAGCAAGACTAGCGGGATTAAACATTCAGTACTTC	CASSLARLAGLNIQYF
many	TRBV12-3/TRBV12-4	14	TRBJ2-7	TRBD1	TGTGCCAGCAGTTTGTTGGCAGGGGGCGGCGGAAAGTACTTC	CASSLLAGGGGKYF
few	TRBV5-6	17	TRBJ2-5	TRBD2	TGTGCCAGCAGCCGCCCCCTTAGCGGGAGTTGGGGAGAGACCCAGTACTTC	CASSRPLSGSWGETQYF
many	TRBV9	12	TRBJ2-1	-	TGTGCCAGCAGCATCGGGCAGAGTGAGCAGTTCTTC	CASSIGQSEQFF
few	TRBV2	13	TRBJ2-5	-	TGTGCCAGCAGTGGGGGGACAAGAGAGACCCAGTACTTC	CASSGGTRETQYF
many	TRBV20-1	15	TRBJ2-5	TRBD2	TGCAGTGCCGACGGGACTAGCGGGAGGGAAGAGACCCAGTACTTC	CSADGTSGREETQYF